A single sample gave rise to the 19 T cell receptor beta chains below, sequenced in a study of T cells in Graves' hyperthyroidism and ophthalmopathy. Authors of the study amplified TCR beta CDR3 regions from RNA transcripts. RT-PCR in the first round (using the HTBI primer set) targeted the TCR CDR3. TCRdb reanalysed the multiplex PCR reads using MiXCR and keeps one entry per CDR3 protein. This table has about 640,000 distinct CDR3 sequences, around 15% appearing once. The specimen was blood. The receptors shown here come from a woman aged 50 to 60 with Graves' ophthalmopathy.

The chain links TRBV5-4 to TRBJ1-4; tentatively, D is TRBD1 (5 bases). The CDR3 is 15 amino acids. Germline V CDR1 and CDR2: SGHNT, YYREEE (reference sequence). Trimming took 3 bases from V and 3 from J, leaving 12 bases between them. Here the CDR3 DNA reads TGTGCCAGCAGCTCCCAATCGACAGCTAATGAAAAACTGTTTTTT. The encoded protein is CASSSQSTANEKLFF. Full variable domain (outside the CDR3, taken from reference TRBV5-4 and TRBJ1-4): ETGVTQSPTHLIKTRGQQVTLRCSSQSGHNTVSWYQQALGQGPQFIFQYYREEENGRGNFPPRFSGLQFPNYSSELNVNALELDDSALYLCASSSQSTANEKLFFGSGTQLSVL.

This clonotype came up many times. The chain uses TRBV2 and TRBJ2-7, with 9 bases that match TRBD2. V shed 4 bases and J 5 bases; nucleotides not matched to a gene: 12. From germline, CDR1 is SNHLY and CDR2 FYNNEI. This CDR3 spans 16 amino acids. In nucleotides, the CDR3 is TGTGCCAGCAGTGGTCTTGCGGGAGGGCTCCGACACGAGCAGTACTTC. It encodes CASSGLAGGLRHEQYF.

The chain links TRBV19 to TRBJ2-7; TRBD2 matches at 9 bases. V gave up 3 bases and J gave up 3 bases; unmatched junction bases: 15. Germline-derived CDR1 and CDR2 are LNHDA and SQIVND (reference sequence). This CDR3 is 18 amino acids long. CDR3 sequence reads: CASSIFSQTSGGDYEQYF. The CDR3 DNA follows: TGTGCCAGTAGTATTTTTTCCCAGACTAGCGGAGGTGACTACGAGCAGTACTTC.

Comments on this clonotype: A much more abundant neighbour one base away suggests this may be a read error. The chain uses TRBV27 and TRBJ2-1, with a tentative D call TRBD1 (6 bases). V was cut by 11 bases and J by 9 bases, with 20 bases left in between. This CDR3 has 13 residues. From germline, CDR1 is MNHEY and CDR2 SMNVEV (reference sequence). Here the CDR3 DNA reads TGTGCCGGCACCCTGAAAAGAGGGGGTGAGCAGTTCTTC. Its protein is CAGTLKRGGEQFF.

This clonotype appeared many times. The gene calls are TRBV18 and TRBJ2-7; tentatively, D is TRBD2 (6 bases). Germline V lookup: CDR1 KGHSH, CDR2 LQKENI. CDR3 size: 14 residues. The V end lost 3 bases, the J end lost 6 bases, and 15 bases lay between the germline ends. CDR3 amino acids: CASSPAGRQREQYF. Here the CDR3 DNA reads TGTGCCAGCTCACCCGCGGGACGGCAGCGCGAGCAGTACTTC.

This clonotype was seen many times. The chain uses TRBV20-1 and TRBJ2-1; TRBD2 aligns across 8 bases. Germline V gene sequence: CDR1 DFQATT, CDR2 SNEGSKA (reference sequence). The CDR3 loop spans 14 amino acids. Germline trimming cut 0 bases from V and 6 bases from J; bases unmatched to any gene: 4. The CDR3 sequence: CSARDPREGNEQFF. The CDR3 coding sequence is TGCAGTGCTAGAGATCCCCGGGAGGGCAATGAGCAGTTCTTC.

The table lists this clonotype with a few counts. The chain joins TRBV24-1 to TRBJ2-7; 8 nucleotides line up with TRBD1. The CDR3 sequence is 13 residues long. The germline V gene has CDR1 KGHDR and CDR2 SFDVKD. V lost 4 bases, J lost 5 bases, and 3 bases stayed unmatched. CDR3 nucleotide sequence: TGTGCCACCAGTGACCCGGACAGGGACGAGCAGTACTTC. Its protein is CATSDPDRDEQYF.

The rearrangement joins TRBV6-2 or TRBV6-3 to TRBJ2-5; 9 bases line up with TRBD1. Germline CDR1 MNHEY, CDR2 SVGEGT. The CDR3 sequence is 14 residues long. V gave up 5 bases and J gave up 5 bases; unmatched junction bases: 6. The CDR3 region has the DNA TGTGCCAGCAGTGCATTAGGGACAGGGGAGACCCAGTACTTC. Translation: CASSALGTGETQYF.

The table lists this clonotype with many counts. This chain joins TRBV6-1 and TRBJ2-2; 10 nucleotides align to TRBD2. Germline CDR1 is MNHNS and CDR2 is SASEGT. The CDR3 is made up of 15 amino acids. Trimming took 4 bases from V and 7 from J; bases not matched to a gene: 6. CDR3 sequence: CASSASGSGVGELFF. In DNA form, the CDR3 reads TGTGCCAGCAGTGCTAGCGGGAGTGGAGTCGGGGAGCTGTTTTTT.

This clonotype was detected ten times or more. The chain employs TRBV9 and TRBJ1-5; the D gene is possibly TRBD1 (5 bases). Per the germline V gene, CDR1 is SGDLS and CDR2 is YYNGEE. V lost 5 bases and J 6 bases, leaving 9 bases between the germline ends. This CDR3 is built from 12 residues. As DNA, the CDR3 is TGTGCCAGCAGTTCAGGGAGTCAGCCCCAGCATTTT. It encodes CASSSGSQPQHF.

The chain carries TRBV28 and TRBJ1-1, with TRBD1 as a possible D gene (5 bases). CDR3 size: 14 residues. Germline values: CDR1 MDHEN, CDR2 SYDVKM. Deletions cut 1 base from V and 5 bases from J, with 11 bases between. The CDR3 DNA is TGTGCCAGCAGTTTATTAGGGGAAAGAACTGAAGCTTTCTTT. Protein sequence: CASSLLGERTEAFF. The full variable domain, completed using reference TRBV28 and TRBJ1-1, is DVKVTQSSRYLVKRTGEKVFLECVQDMDHENMFWYRQDPGLGLRLIYFSYDVKMKEKGDIPEGYSVSREKKERFSLILESASTNQTSMYLCASSLLGERTEAFFGQGTRLTVV.

This clonotype has a count of ten or more. The V and J genes are TRBV7-2 and TRBJ2-5; D unclear. Germline V lookup: CDR1 SGHTA, CDR2 FQGNSA. The CDR3 is 14 amino acids. The germline V and J ends were trimmed by 3 bases and 1 base, with 9 bases remaining between them. CDR3 residues: CASSLGAAQETQYF. CDR3 sequence (DNA): TGTGCCAGCAGCTTGGGTGCGGCCCAAGAGACCCAGTACTTC.

Only a few counts were recorded for this clonotype. The rearrangement uses TRBV12-5 and TRBJ2-3; D gene ambiguous. The CDR3 loop spans 13 amino acids. Germline V gene lookup returns CDR1 LGHNT and CDR2 FRNRAP. Trimming removed 2 bases from V and 2 bases from J, with 5 bases in between. The CDR3 is CASGLFFTDTQYF. The CDR3 bases are TGTGCTAGTGGTTTGTTCTTCACAGATACGCAGTATTTT.

The CDR3: CASSLGFGASGTYEQYF. The CDR3 bases are TGTGCCAGCAGCTTAGGTTTTGGGGCTAGCGGGACCTACGAGCAGTACTTC. This sequence joins TRBV11-3 and TRBJ2-7; 9 positions agree with TRBD2. After removal of 1 base from V and 2 bases from J, the junction contained 9 bases not matched to a gene. The CDR3 extends over 17 amino acids. Germline CDR1 is SGHNT and CDR2 is YENEEA.

This clonotype was counted between two and nine times. This chain links TRBV12-3 or TRBV12-4 with TRBJ2-1; the D is unclear. The CDR3 has 14 residues. The V gene lost 5 bases and the J gene lost 15 bases, with 23 bases spanning the gap. This CDR3 is CASSLRPGAGHWFF. In nucleotides, the CDR3 is TGTGCCAGCAGTCTTCGGCCAGGAGCAGGCCATTGGTTCTTC.

This clonotype was observed a handful of times. The chain combines TRBV19 with TRBJ2-1; D uncertain. This CDR3 spans 14 amino acids. Germline V gives CDR1 LNHDA, CDR2 SQIVND (reference sequence). Trimming removed 1 base at V and 1 base at J, with 5 bases between. The CDR3 nucleotides are TGTGCCAGTAGTATAGGACTTTCCTACAATGAGCAGTTCTTC. Its translation: CASSIGLSYNEQFF. Complete variable domain (other parts from reference TRBV19 and TRBJ2-1): DGGITQSPKYLFRKEGQNVTLSCEQNLNHDAMYWYRQDPGQGLRLIYYSQIVNDFQKGDIAEGYSVSREKKESFPLTVTSAQKNPTAFYLCASSIGLSYNEQFFGPGTRLTVL.

This clonotype was counted many times. The rearrangement links TRBV29-1 to TRBJ2-1; tentative D call: TRBD2 (7 bases). The CDR3 extends over 14 amino acids. V was pared by 3 bases and J by 9 bases, with 18 bases between. Germline values: CDR1 SQVTM, CDR2 ANQGSEA. The CDR3 region has the DNA TGCAGCGTTGAGGGGGGGGGCGTGCTCAGTGAGCAGTTCTTC. Its protein product is CSVEGGGVLSEQFF.

Ten or more counts support this clonotype. The V gene is TRBV28, the J gene TRBJ2-2, with 7 bases matching TRBD2. V shed 6 bases and J 4 bases; nucleotides not matched to a gene: 8. This CDR3 is built from 15 residues. CDR1 and CDR2 (germline): MDHEN, SYDVKM. The CDR3 here is CASSPPAGVTGELFF. CDR3 DNA sequence: TGTGCCAGCAGCCCTCCCGCGGGAGTCACCGGGGAGCTGTTTTTT.

This clonotype was picked up many times. The chain employs TRBV12-3 or TRBV12-4 and TRBJ1-1; a possible D gene is TRBD1 (5 bases). V lost 3 bases to trimming and J lost 1 base, with 9 bases between them. CDR3 size: 14 residues. DNA for the CDR3: TGTGCCAGCAGTTTCGCAGGGACGAACACTGAAGCTTTCTTT. It codes for CASSFAGTNTEAFF.